This T cell receptor beta chain originates from a study of Graves' ophthalmopathy and Graves' hyperthyroidism. PBMCs came from less than 13 ml of fresh peripheral blood. This clonotype was counted ten times or more. For repertoire sequencing, the TCR beta CDR3 regions were amplified from RNA transcripts. HTBI primers were used in a first-round RT-PCR, which preceded a second-round multiplex PCR. Each CDR3 protein is one row after TCRdb ran MiXCR on the multiplex PCR reads. The sample includes 300,000 or so distinct CDR3 sequences, 17% of them seen just once. V was shortened by 3 bases and J by 5 bases, with 8 bases between the two germline ends. Germline CDR1 and CDR2: SGHAT and FQNNGV. This CDR3 has 13 residues.

This sequence was found in an adult man with Graves' ophthalmopathy. The chain couples TRBV11-2 to TRBJ2-4, with a weak D call TRBD1 (6 bases). The material sequenced was peripheral blood. The DNA of the CDR3 is TGTGCCAGCAGCTTGGGACACCAAAACATTCAGTACTTC. It specifies CASSLGHQNIQYF.